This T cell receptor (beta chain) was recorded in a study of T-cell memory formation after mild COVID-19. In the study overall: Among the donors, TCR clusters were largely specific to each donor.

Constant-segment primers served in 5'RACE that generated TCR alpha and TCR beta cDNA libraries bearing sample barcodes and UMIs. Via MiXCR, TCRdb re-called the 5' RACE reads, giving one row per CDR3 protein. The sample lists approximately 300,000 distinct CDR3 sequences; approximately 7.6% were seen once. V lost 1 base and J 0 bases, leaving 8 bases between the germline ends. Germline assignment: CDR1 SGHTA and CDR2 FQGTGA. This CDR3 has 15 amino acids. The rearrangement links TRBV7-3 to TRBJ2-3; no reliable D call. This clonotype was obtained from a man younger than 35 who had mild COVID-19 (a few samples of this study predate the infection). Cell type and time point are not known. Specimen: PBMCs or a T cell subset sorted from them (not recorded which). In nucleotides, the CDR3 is TGTGCCAGCAGCTTAAACCCCTCTAGCACAGATACGCAGTATTTT. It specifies CASSLNPSSTDTQYF.